These 29 T cell receptor beta chains came from one sample sequenced in a study of CD8+CD57+ T cells in acquired aplastic anemia. In patients chosen for sequencing, flow cytometry had shown CD8+CD57+ cell expansion. TCR beta VDJ and CDR3 were profiled, and genomic DNA was the template. Each CDR3 protein gets one entry after TCRdb re-called the reads with MiXCR. The sample holds roughly 150,000 distinct CDR3 sequences, over 40% seen once. Sequencing used sorted CD4+, CD8+, or CD8+CD57+ T cells (not recorded which) from PBMCs. The receptors stem from a human donor with aplastic anemia.

In this sample, this clonotype turned up many times. The CDR3 bases are TGTGCCAGCAGCATCCAGGGGGCAGGAAACACCATATATTTT. This sequence encodes CASSIQGAGNTIYF. The chain uses TRBV5-6 and TRBJ1-3; 8 positions match TRBD1. J lost 4 bases, V lost 4 bases, and 4 bases had no gene match. The CDR3 is made up of 14 amino acids. Germline V lookup: CDR1 SGHDT, CDR2 YYEEEE.

There are a few counts of this clonotype. CDR3 protein: CASSSDGLQGDTQYF. CDR3 nucleotide sequence: TGTGCCAGCAGCTCGGATGGCTTACAGGGAGATACGCAGTATTTT. The chain links TRBV7-1 to TRBJ2-3, with TRBD1 as a possible D gene (6 bases). TRBV7-1 is an ORF; its function is uncertain. The CDR3 covers 15 residues. The V end lost 3 bases, the J end lost 5 bases, and 15 bases lay between the germline ends.

This clonotype was found a few times. The J gene is TRBJ2-2, the V gene TRBV10-3; D is undetermined. CDR1 is ENHRY, CDR2 SYGVKD, per germline. The CDR3 length is 14 residues. Trimming cost V 4 bases and J 4 bases, with 10 bases left between them. The CDR3 coding sequence is TGTGCCATCAGTGGGGTCATGGGCACCGGGGAGCTGTTTTTT. It translates to CAISGVMGTGELFF.

A few counts support this clonotype. V and J are TRBV4-2 and TRBJ1-4; D not resolved. The CDR3 covers 15 residues. Per germline, CDR1 LGHNA and CDR2 YNFKEQ. Trimming took off 4 bases at V and 5 bases at J, with 14 bases between the two ends. The CDR3 protein is CASSRERTLNEKLFF. The DNA for the CDR3 is TGTGCCAGCAGCCGGGAAAGGACTCTAAATGAAAAACTGTTTTTT.

To note about this clonotype: Its ends do not fully match the called genes, so a read error is possible. V usage is TRBV7-6 and J usage is TRBJ2-1; 12 positions match TRBD2. This CDR3 region has 15 residues. Germline lookup yields CDR1 SGHVS and CDR2 FNYEAQ. This CDR3 is CASSLAGGRYNEQFF. The DNA of the CDR3 is TGTGCCAGCAGCCTAGCGGGAGGGAGGTACAATGAGCAGTTCTTC. The complete variable domain, with remaining parts taken from reference TRBV7-6 and TRBJ2-1, reads GAGVSQSPRYKVTKRGQDVALRCDPISGHVSLYWYRQALGQGPEFLTYFNYEAQQDKSGLPNDRFSAERPEGSISTLTIQRTEQRDSAMYRCASSLAGGRYNEQFFGPGTRLTVL.

The V call is TRBV3-1, the J call TRBJ2-5; TRBD1 matches at 11 bases. J was trimmed by 5 bases and V by 1 base; bases with no gene match: 3. The CDR3 is made up of 15 amino acids. CDR1 and CDR2 from the germline V gene are LGHDT and YNNKEL (reference sequence). CDR3 nucleotides: TGTGCCAGCAGCCAAGGGACAGGGGGCTTGGAGACCCAGTACTTC. Encoded protein: CASSQGTGGLETQYF.

The genes are TRBV10-2 and TRBJ1-6; 9 bases line up with TRBD1. Germline V gene lookup returns CDR1 WSHSY and CDR2 SAAADI. The CDR3 spans 14 residues. J gave up 5 bases and V 6 bases, and 2 bases lay outside the gene matches. The CDR3 DNA reads TGCGCCAGCAGGGGACAGGGCAATAATTCACCCCTCCACTTT. It specifies CASRGQGNNSPLHF.

This clonotype has at least ten counts. The rearrangement joins TRBV11-3 to TRBJ1-6, with a tentative D call TRBD1 (6 bases). Germline CDR1 reads SGHNT; CDR2 reads YENEEA. CDR3 length: 13 residues. V was pared by 6 bases and J by 10 bases, with 13 bases between. The DNA of the CDR3 is TGTGCCAGCAGTTTGGACAGTTTATCACCCCTCCACTTT. Protein sequence: CASSLDSLSPLHF. The whole variable domain, filled in from reference TRBV11-3 and TRBJ1-6, reads EAGVVQSPRYKIIEKKQPVAFWCNPISGHNTLYWYLQNLGQGPELLIRYENEEAVDDSQLPKDRFSAERLKGVDSTLKIQPAELGDSAVYLCASSLDSLSPLHFGNGTRLTVT.

This chain uses TRBV19 with TRBJ1-3; 9 nucleotides align to TRBD1. The V and J ends lost 5 bases and 4 bases, in that order; junction bases with no gene match: 6. The germline V gene encodes CDR1 LNHDA and CDR2 SQIVND (reference sequence). The CDR3 is 15 amino acids. The CDR3 DNA follows: TGTGCCAGTAGTCTCCGGACAGGGGACGGAAACACCATATATTTT. Residues: CASSLRTGDGNTIYF. Complete variable domain (other parts from reference TRBV19 and TRBJ1-3): DGGITQSPKYLFRKEGQNVTLSCEQNLNHDAMYWYRQDPGQGLRLIYYSQIVNDFQKGDIAEGYSVSREKKESFPLTVTSAQKNPTAFYLCASSLRTGDGNTIYFGEGSWLTVV.

The DNA of the CDR3 is TGCGCCAGCTCTTCTCATATCACTAACTATGGCTACACCTTC. It translates to CASSSHITNYGYTF. The rearrangement links TRBV10-2 to TRBJ1-2; D gene unclear. The CDR3 covers 14 residues. V was shortened by 8 bases and J by 0 bases, with 13 bases between the two germline ends. Germline values: CDR1 WSHSY, CDR2 SAAADI.

The chain joins TRBV7-9 to TRBJ1-1; TRBD1 might be the D (5 bases). This CDR3 has 14 residues. Per germline, CDR1 SEHNR and CDR2 FQNEAQ (reference sequence). Trimming stripped 3 bases from V and 1 base from J, with 9 bases between. The CDR3 is CASSLGEWNTEAFF. The DNA for the CDR3 is TGTGCCAGCAGCTTGGGGGAATGGAACACTGAAGCTTTCTTT.

This clonotype appeared many times. This sequence joins TRBV9 and TRBJ1-1; perhaps TRBD1 as D (5 bases). Trimming cost V 0 bases and J 1 base, with 13 bases left between them. Germline CDR1 and CDR2: SGDLS and YYNGEE. The CDR3 is 16 residues long. The CDR3 loop reads CASSVDQGFRNTEAFF. The CDR3 coding sequence is TGTGCCAGCAGCGTAGATCAGGGTTTTCGGAACACTGAAGCTTTCTTT.

The rearrangement joins TRBV6-1 to TRBJ2-7; D is unclear. The germline CDR1 and CDR2 sequences are MNHNS and SASEGT. This CDR3 spans 11 amino acids. The ends were cut back, 6 bases at V and 2 bases at J, with 5 bases in the middle. The CDR3 DNA follows: TGTGCCAGCAGCCTGCCCTACGAGCAGTACTTC. Protein product: CASSLPYEQYF.

The rearrangement links TRBV11-2 to TRBJ2-1; TRBD2 matches 9 bases. The CDR3 loop spans 15 amino acids. From germline, CDR1 is SGHAT and CDR2 FQNNGV. V gave up 2 bases and J gave up 7 bases; unmatched junction bases: 6. CDR3 sequence reads: CASSLSGRPGNEQFF. In nucleotides, the CDR3 is TGTGCCAGCAGCTTAAGCGGGAGGCCCGGGAATGAGCAGTTCTTC.

The V gene is TRBV2, the J gene TRBJ2-5; no definite D call. V lost 4 bases to trimming and J lost 2 bases, with 11 bases between them. Germline CDR1 reads SNHLY; CDR2 reads FYNNEI. The CDR3 is 14 amino acids. The CDR3: CASSGRPAQETQYF. Here the CDR3 DNA reads TGTGCCAGCAGTGGACGGCCAGCGCAAGAGACCCAGTACTTC.

The chain uses TRBV11-2 and TRBJ1-6, with TRBD1 matching over 7 bases. Unmatched junction bases numbered 15, after V lost 4 bases and J lost 3 bases. Germline CDR1 reads SGHAT; CDR2 reads FQNNGV. The CDR3 is made up of 19 amino acids. The CDR3 nucleotides are TGTGCCAGCAGCTCTAAAGGCATTAAGACAGGGAACTATAATTCACCCCTCCACTTT. This gives the protein CASSSKGIKTGNYNSPLHF.

This clonotype showed up just a few times. The chain has TRBV25-1 and TRBJ1-1; a possible D gene is TRBD1 (5 bases). V lost 5 bases to trimming and J lost 0 bases, with 16 bases between them. The CDR3 has 16 amino acids. Germline V gives CDR1 MGHDK, CDR2 SYGVNS. The CDR3 sequence: CASSLARAQVNTEAFF. The DNA for the CDR3 is TGTGCCAGCAGTTTAGCGCGGGCACAGGTGAACACTGAAGCTTTCTTT.

Note on this clonotype: A much larger clone differs from this one at a single base, so this may be a read error. The chain carries TRBV6-1 and TRBJ1-1; weak D call: TRBD1 (6 bases). Trimming stripped 4 bases from V and 6 bases from J, with 15 bases between. The length of the CDR3 is 14 residues. Per germline, CDR1 MNHNS and CDR2 SASEGT. The CDR3 region is CASSAHREDAEAFF. CDR3 in DNA: TGTGCCAGCAGTGCTCACAGGGAGGACGCTGAAGCTTTCTTT.

Points on this clonotype: A read error is possible here, since a much larger clone lies one base away. The rearrangement uses TRBV4-1 and TRBJ1-5; the D is unclear. Germline V gene lookup returns CDR1 MGHRA and CDR2 YSYEKL. The germline V and J ends were trimmed by 1 base and 6 bases, with 7 bases remaining between them. The CDR3 is made up of 13 amino acids. CDR3 protein: CASSQGISQPQHF. In DNA form, the CDR3 reads TGCGCCAGCAGCCAAGGGATCAGTCAGCCCCAGCATTTT.

This clonotype was seen repeatedly, ten times or more. The chain couples TRBV9 to TRBJ1-1; D remains ambiguous. CDR1 SGDLS and CDR2 YYNGEE come from the germline V gene. V lost 4 bases and J lost 1, with 17 bases in between. The CDR3 runs 16 residues. CDR3 region: CASSPPGFRQNTEAFF. CDR3 bases: TGTGCCAGCAGCCCCCCCGGATTCAGGCAGAACACTGAAGCTTTCTTT.

The rearrangement joins TRBV5-1 to TRBJ2-1; D might be TRBD1 (6 bases). The CDR3 sequence is 15 residues long. V dropped 2 bases and J dropped 2 bases, with 11 bases sitting between them. CDR1 and CDR2 (germline): SGHRS, YFSETQ. CDR3 nucleotides: TGCGCCAGCAGCTTAACCGGGACAACCTACAATGAGCAGTTCTTC. Its translation is CASSLTGTTYNEQFF.

This clonotype has a count of ten or more. This chain joins TRBV5-1 and TRBJ1-2; 12 nucleotides align to TRBD1. Losses at the gene ends were 2 bases for V and 7 bases for J; bases not matched to a gene: 12. CDR1 and CDR2 (germline): SGHRS, YFSETQ. This CDR3 has 17 amino acids. This CDR3 is CASSFSPPGQGARGYTF. CDR3 DNA sequence: TGCGCCAGCAGCTTTTCCCCCCCGGGACAGGGGGCGCGTGGCTACACCTTC.

The chain carries TRBV10-3 and TRBJ1-4; TRBD1 might be the D (5 bases). The length of the CDR3 is 17 residues. The V gene's germline CDR1 is ENHRY and CDR2 SYGVKD. V was clipped by 2 bases and J by 7 bases, with 20 bases between them. The CDR3 protein is CAISEPGLAGGSEKLFF. The CDR3 coding sequence is TGTGCCATCAGTGAGCCGGGACTAGCGGGGGGGAGTGAAAAACTGTTTTTT.

V and J are TRBV10-2 and TRBJ2-5, with 15 positions matching TRBD2. CDR3 length equals 15 residues. Germline trimming cut 5 bases from V and 4 bases from J; bases unmatched to any gene: 2. Germline V gene data show CDR1 as WSHSY and CDR2 as SAAADI. The CDR3 sequence: CASSTGLAGGETQYF. The CDR3 DNA reads as TGCGCCAGCAGTACGGGACTAGCGGGGGGAGAGACCCAGTACTTC.

Concerning this clonotype: Likely a read error: the CDR3 ends without its conserved phenylalanine or tryptophan. The limits of the CDR3 on the DNA are not certain, so only TCRdb's listed CDR3 is given. The chain is built from TRBV19 and TRBJ2-7; the table's TRBD2 call for D was not verified on the DNA. In germline, CDR1 is LNHDA, CDR2 SQIVND (reference sequence). The CDR3 is 13 residues long, counting both termini. CDR3 residues: CASSPRAGTSGTA.

V is TRBV6-1 and J is TRBJ1-2; D ambiguous. This CDR3 has 14 residues. With 1 base removed from V and 8 bases from J, the gap between germline ends came to 14 bases. The germline gives CDR1 MNHNS, CDR2 SASEGT. CDR3 nucleotides: TGTGCCAGCAGTGAAGGGAGGAGACCACGCGGCTACACCTTC. Translated, it gives CASSEGRRPRGYTF.

This clonotype was recorded at least ten times. The chain combines TRBV5-4 with TRBJ2-1, with 10 bases matching TRBD1. This CDR3 has 15 residues. After removal of 4 bases from V and 3 bases from J, the junction contained 4 bases not matched to a gene. From germline, CDR1 is SGHNT and CDR2 YYREEE (reference sequence). The CDR3 is CASSEGQGGYNEQFF. For the CDR3, the DNA is TGTGCCAGCAGCGAAGGACAGGGGGGCTACAATGAGCAGTTCTTC.

V gene TRBV7-9 combines with J gene TRBJ1-4, with D tentatively TRBD1 (5 bases). In germline, CDR1 is SEHNR, CDR2 FQNEAQ (reference sequence). Deletions cut 1 base from V and 4 bases from J, with 10 bases between. This CDR3 has 15 amino acids. CDR3 loop: CASSLGDGINEKLFF. CDR3 sequence (DNA): TGTGCCAGCAGCTTAGGGGACGGAATTAATGAAAAACTGTTTTTT.

Many counts were recorded for this clonotype. This chain links TRBV20-1 with TRBJ1-5, with 7 bases that match TRBD1. CDR1 is DFQATT and CDR2 is SNEGSKA in the germline V gene (reference sequence). The CDR3 sequence is 16 residues long. Trimming cost V 3 bases and J 2 bases; bases outside gene matches: 10. Here the CDR3 DNA reads TGCAGTGCTAGTAGCGGCAGGGGGTCGGGCAATCAGCCCCAGCATTTT. Protein product: CSASSGRGSGNQPQHF.